One sample yielded the 20 T cell receptor beta chains listed below, sequenced in a study of T cell responses to AZD1222 COVID-19 vaccine. The protocol was immunoSEQ multiplex PCR, while the TCRdb copy is restricted to in-frame clones and leaves out a portion. The data contain fewer than 30,000 clones, roughly 73% of them singletons. Sequencing was performed on peripheral blood, taken on day 0 of AZD1222 vaccination. The receptors derive from an adult in good health.

Only a few counts were recorded for this clone. The chain is built from TRBV10-1 and TRBJ1-1; D not certain. V lost 3 bases and J 1 base, leaving 6 bases between the germline ends. Per the germline V gene, CDR1 is WNHNN and CDR2 is SYGVQD (reference sequence). This CDR3 is 13 amino acids long. DNA for the CDR3: TGCGCCAGCAGTGATGAGAGGAACACTGAAGCTTTCTTT. Its protein product is CASSDERNTEAFF.

This chain uses TRBV10-3 with TRBJ2-1; 12 bases align to TRBD2. The trim removed 3 bases at V and 7 bases at J, leaving 4 bases unmatched. Germline-derived CDR1 and CDR2 are ENHRY and SYGVKD. The CDR3 runs 15 residues. Here the CDR3 DNA reads TGTGCCATCAGTGACGCTAGCGGGGGGGCGAATGAGCAGTTCTTC. This translates into CAISDASGGANEQFF.

The sample holds one count of this clone. This chain joins TRBV6-5 and TRBJ2-5; no clear D. Per germline, CDR1 MNHEY and CDR2 SVGAGI. The CDR3 is 14 residues long. The V end was cut by 2 bases, the J end by 2 bases, with 9 bases between. The DNA of the CDR3 is TGTGCCAGCAGTTACATCCTACCGCAAGAGACCCAGTACTTC. This codes for CASSYILPQETQYF.

The chain carries TRBV10-3 and TRBJ1-4; D not resolved. The CDR3 length is 15 residues. Germline values: CDR1 ENHRY, CDR2 SYGVKD. The ends were cut back, 3 bases at V and 2 bases at J, with 10 bases in the middle. CDR3 amino acids: CAISDAWATNEKLFF. CDR3 DNA: TGTGCCATCAGTGATGCATGGGCCACTAATGAAAAACTGTTTTTT.

V usage is TRBV5-4 and J usage is TRBJ1-2; TRBD1 might be the D (6 bases). The CDR3 is made up of 15 amino acids. CDR1 is SGHNT, CDR2 YYREEE, per germline (reference sequence). Trimming stripped 0 bases from V and 2 bases from J, with 11 bases between. This CDR3 is CASSLGDRPNYGYTF. CDR3 DNA: TGTGCCAGCAGCTTGGGAGACAGGCCGAACTATGGCTACACCTTC.

This chain connects TRBV7-8 to TRBJ1-1; 7 positions agree with TRBD1. Germline V lookup: CDR1 SGHVS, CDR2 FQNEAQ. CDR3 size: 18 residues. V gave up 3 bases and J gave up 3 bases; unmatched junction bases: 16. The CDR3 region is CASSFKLRWTGMDTEAFF. The CDR3 DNA sequence: TGTGCCAGCAGCTTCAAGCTTAGATGGACAGGAATGGACACTGAAGCTTTCTTT.

V is TRBV4-1 and J is TRBJ1-3; 9 bases align to TRBD1. The germline V gene has CDR1 MGHRA and CDR2 YSYEKL. V was pared by 0 bases and J by 5 bases, with 17 bases of the junction left unmatched. The length of the CDR3 is 20 residues. The CDR3 nucleotides read TGCGCCAGCAGCCAAGAATCGAGGGTTGGGACCGGGACAGGGAGAAACACCATATATTTT. Translated: CASSQESRVGTGTGRNTIYF.

V and J are TRBV19 and TRBJ1-1; D remains unclear. The germline V gene encodes CDR1 LNHDA and CDR2 SQIVND (reference sequence). The CDR3 has 11 residues. Trimming took 6 bases from V and 1 from J, leaving 3 bases between them. The CDR3, as DNA: TGTGCCAGTAGGGGGAACACTGAAGCTTTCTTT. The encoded protein is CASRGNTEAFF.

The chain's CDR3 is CSVVGQGSGELFF. The CDR3 DNA sequence: TGCAGCGTTGTGGGACAGGGTTCGGGGGAGCTGTTTTTT. V is TRBV29-1 and J is TRBJ2-2; the match to TRBD1 covers 9 bases. CDR3 length equals 13 residues. V shed 4 bases and J 8 bases; nucleotides not matched to a gene: 5. CDR1 and CDR2 (germline): SQVTM, ANQGSEA.

The V call is TRBV7-3, the J call TRBJ2-2, with 10 bases fitting TRBD1. The ends lost 5 bases at V and 4 bases at J; junction bases unmatched: 4. CDR3 length: 15 amino acids. Per germline, CDR1 SGHTA and CDR2 FQGTGA. The CDR3, as DNA: TGTGCCAGCAGCGCCGGACAGGGGGTCACCGGGGAGCTGTTTTTT. Protein: CASSAGQGVTGELFF.

This rearrangement joins TRBV9 to TRBJ2-7; 11 positions match TRBD1. Looked up from germline, CDR1 is SGDLS and CDR2 is YYNGEE. The CDR3 runs 15 residues. Trimming at V came to 3 bases and at J to 7 bases, leaving 9 bases not matched to a gene. CDR3 amino acids: CASSAPDRGHGEQYF. As DNA, the CDR3 is TGTGCCAGCAGCGCCCCGGACAGGGGGCATGGTGAGCAGTACTTC.

This clone has a single count. The rearrangement joins TRBV5-4 to TRBJ2-3; a weak D match, TRBD2 (6 bases). The V gene lost 0 bases and the J gene lost 6 bases, with 11 bases spanning the gap. The CDR3 has 14 residues. The germline V gene has CDR1 SGHNT and CDR2 YYREEE (reference sequence). The CDR3 loop is CASSLEGRPDTQYF. CDR3 DNA: TGTGCCAGCAGCTTGGAGGGGAGGCCGGATACGCAGTATTTT.

The table lists this clone with a few counts. This rearrangement joins TRBV4-1 to TRBJ1-2; 7 bases match TRBD1. The V and J ends lost 1 base and 2 bases, in that order; junction bases with no gene match: 4. Germline V lookup: CDR1 MGHRA, CDR2 YSYEKL. The CDR3 runs 15 residues. CDR3 sequence reads: CASSQGQGVNYGYTF. DNA for the CDR3: TGCGCCAGCAGCCAAGGACAGGGCGTAAACTATGGCTACACCTTC.

The chain employs TRBV6-1 and TRBJ1-5, with a possible D match to TRBD1 (6 bases). Germline lookup yields CDR1 MNHNS and CDR2 SASEGT. The V and J ends lost 4 bases and 6 bases respectively, with 19 bases between them. This CDR3 spans 16 amino acids. CDR3 protein: CASSATIGGVLQPQHF. The CDR3 DNA reads TGTGCCAGCAGTGCTACCATAGGGGGGGTTCTTCAGCCCCAGCATTTT.

The rearrangement uses TRBV27 and TRBJ1-6; no clear D. CDR1 and CDR2 from the germline V gene are MNHEY and SMNVEV (reference sequence). The CDR3 totals 14 residues. V lost 8 bases, J lost 0 bases, and 8 bases lay in between. CDR3 nucleotide sequence: TGTGCCAGCGGCCAGAGCTCCTATAATTCACCCCTCCACTTT. It yields the protein CASGQSSYNSPLHF.

This clone showed up just a few times. The J gene is TRBJ2-3, the V gene TRBV13, with 11 bases identical to TRBD2. Germline trimming cut 5 bases from V and 4 bases from J; bases unmatched to any gene: 17. The CDR3 length is 19 residues. Looked up from germline, CDR1 is PRHDT and CDR2 is FYEKMQ (reference sequence). DNA of the CDR3: TGTGCCAGCAGCCCGACTAGCGGGGAGCTACCAGGCGTGGCAGATACGCAGTATTTT. It yields the protein CASSPTSGELPGVADTQYF.

V gene TRBV29-1 combines with J gene TRBJ1-1; D call uncertain. This CDR3 is 13 amino acids long. V was shortened by 6 bases and J by 3 bases, with 14 bases between the two germline ends. The V gene's germline CDR1 is SQVTM and CDR2 ANQGSEA. The CDR3 sequence is CSVKQNLDTEAFF. In DNA form, the CDR3 reads TGCAGCGTAAAACAGAATTTAGACACTGAAGCTTTCTTT.

This clone was found once. CDR3 residues: CASSLGQGIGSQPQHF. CDR3 nucleotide sequence: TGTGCCAGCAGCTTAGGGCAGGGGATCGGGTCTCAGCCCCAGCATTTT. The V gene is TRBV7-6, the J gene TRBJ1-5; D is possibly TRBD1 (6 bases). Trimming shortened V by 1 base and J by 6 bases, and 16 bases separated the two germline ends. This CDR3 is 16 amino acids long. Germline V lookup: CDR1 SGHVS, CDR2 FNYEAQ.

The chain has TRBV10-1 and TRBJ1-5; a weak D match, TRBD1 (5 bases). Germline V gene data show CDR1 as WNHNN and CDR2 as SYGVQD (reference sequence). CDR3 length: 15 amino acids. The V and J ends lost 10 bases and 2 bases respectively, with 18 bases between them. The CDR3 sequence is CAIFIGGIGNQPQHF. The DNA of the CDR3 is TGCGCCATCTTTATCGGGGGTATTGGCAATCAGCCCCAGCATTTT.

The table lists this clone with a count of one. The rearrangement links TRBV18 to TRBJ2-7; TRBD1 aligns across 8 bases. The CDR3 is 14 residues long. Germline values: CDR1 KGHSH, CDR2 LQKENI. The trim removed 5 bases at V and 3 bases at J, leaving 6 bases unmatched. The CDR3 nucleotides read TGTGCCAGCTCAGCCGACAGGGGCGGCTACGAGCAGTACTTC. It codes for CASSADRGGYEQYF.